This T cell receptor (beta chain) comes out of a study of OX40 agonist ivuxolimab in advanced cancers. Libraries were prepared by immunoSEQ multiplex PCR; TCRdb keeps only in-frame clonotypes and omits some of them. The sample contains some 20,000 clones, nearly 85% of which appear only once. This clone occurred a few times. The CDR3 consists of 15 residues. Trimming took 2 bases from V and 3 from J; bases not matched to a gene: 6. Germline V CDR1 and CDR2: GTSNPN, SVGIG (reference sequence). This sequence was found in an adult with an advanced solid tumor such as melanoma, head and neck, liver or kidney cancer. The source material was CD4+ or CD8+ T cells sorted from blood, sampled in a trial of the OX40 agonist ivuxolimab. V gene TRBV30 combines with J gene TRBJ2-1, with TRBD2 identical over 8 bases. In DNA form, the CDR3 reads TGTGCCTGGAGTTGGAGCGGGAGATTCTACAATGAGCAGTTCTTC. Its protein is CAWSWSGRFYNEQFF.